A selection of T cell receptor beta chains follows, all from one sample in a study of somatic mutations in cytotoxic T cells in rheumatoid arthritis. The repertoire was sequenced with immunoSEQ multiplex PCR; TCRdb's copy has only in-frame clones and lacks some. This sample has under 20,000 clones, with over 65% found just once. The specimen was CD8+ T cells sorted from blood. The receptors derive from an adult with rheumatoid arthritis. Both conserved end residues are part of each CDR3. The D gene is left open where the match is weak. Expanded clones are given a class, and other clones once, few, many or no size at all.

TRBV5-4,.,.,TRBJ2-3,TGTGCCAGCAGCCCCGACGTACGAGGGTACACAGATACGCAGTATTTT,CASSPDVRGYTDTQYF
TRBV4-1,.,.,TRBJ2-5,TGCGCCAGCAGCCAGTTAACTACAACTCAAGAGACCCAGTACTTC,CASSQLTTTQETQYF
TRBV2,.,.,TRBJ1-2,TGTGCCATCGATGGTCCCGGGCGGACACGGGGCTACACCTTC,CAIDGPGRTRGYTF
TRBV6-5,.,TRBD1,TRBJ2-1,TGTGCCAGCAGCCGTCCCGGGACAGGGGACAATGAGCAGTTCTTC,CASSRPGTGDNEQFF
TRBV30,.,.,TRBJ2-1,TGTGCCTGGAGTGAGGCGAACCTTAATGAGCAGTTCTTC,CAWSEANLNEQFF
TRBV4-1,.,.,TRBJ2-3,TGCGCCAGCAGCCAGAGTAGCCTTACCAGCACAGATACGCAGTATTTT,CASSQSSLTSTDTQYF
TRBV30,.,TRBD1,TRBJ1-1,TGTGCCTGGAGTGTAGACAGGGCGGTAGCTTTCTTT,CAWSVDRAVAFF
TRBV18,few,TRBD2,TRBJ2-5,TGTGCCAGCTCACCACCAACCGGGGGGGCTTCTGGGGAGACCCAGTACTTC,CASSPPTGGASGETQYF
TRBV6-6,.,.,TRBJ1-1,TGTGCCAGCAGTTCAGACGCGGAAGTGGTGAACACTGAAGCTTTCTTT,CASSSDAEVVNTEAFF
TRBV7-9,.,.,TRBJ1-2,TGTGCCAGCAGTCGTCGGGGGGAGGATGGCTACACCTTC,CASSRRGEDGYTF
TRBV13,.,.,TRBJ2-5,TGTGCCAGCAGCCCCCGAGGGACGGAGACCCAGTACTTC,CASSPRGTETQYF
TRBV9,.,TRBD2,TRBJ2-3,TGTGCCAGCAGCGTCTTTGGGGGGGACACAGATACGCAGTATTTT,CASSVFGGDTDTQYF
TRBV4-1,few,.,TRBJ1-2,TGCGCCAGCAGCCAAACCTTCCAGAGGGAGCCCACCTTC,CASSQTFQREPTF
TRBV7-6,.,.,TRBJ2-1,TGTGCCAGCAGCCAAGACAGCCGCTCCTACAATGAGCAGTTCTTC,CASSQDSRSYNEQFF
TRBV7-9,.,.,TRBJ2-1,TGTGCCAGCAGCTTAGCGTCGGGCACCTACAATGAGCAGTTCTTC,CASSLASGTYNEQFF
TRBV7-8,once,.,TRBJ2-1,TGTGCCAGCAGCCCACGACGACAGTACAATGAGCAGTTCTTC,CASSPRRQYNEQFF
TRBV6-4,.,TRBD2,TRBJ2-1,TGTGCCAGCAGTGACGCGGGGGGCTCCTACAATGAGCAGTTCTTC,CASSDAGGSYNEQFF
TRBV13,.,.,TRBJ2-7,TGTGCCAGCAGCCTCTACAAGAGCTCCTACGAGCAGTACTTC,CASSLYKSSYEQYF
TRBV4-1,.,TRBD2,TRBJ2-1,TGCGCCAGCAGACTCACCAAAGCGGGGGGCAACTACAATGAGCAGTTCTTC,CASRLTKAGGNYNEQFF
TRBV7-2,.,TRBD2,TRBJ2-7,TGTGCCAGCAGCTTAGTTACCGGGACTAGCAACGAGCAGTACTTC,CASSLVTGTSNEQYF
TRBV6-1,.,TRBD2,TRBJ2-1,TGTGCCAGCAGTGAAGCTAGCGGGGCCTACAATGAGCAGTTCTTC,CASSEASGAYNEQFF
TRBV5-6,.,.,TRBJ1-1,TGTGCCAGCAGCTTGGTACAGGGTAGAGCTTTCTTT,CASSLVQGRAFF
TRBV6-4,few,.,TRBJ2-2,TGTGCCAGCAGTGACAGTGGGGGCCTTGTCGGGGAGCTGTTTTTT,CASSDSGGLVGELFF
TRBV4-1,.,TRBD1,TRBJ2-1,TGCGCCAGCAGCCAAGACCCGGCAGGGGGTAACTACAATGAGCAGTTCTTC,CASSQDPAGGNYNEQFF
TRBV6-6,.,TRBD1,TRBJ1-2,TGTGCCAGCAGTTACGAGACAGGGCCGAACTATGGCTACACCTTC,CASSYETGPNYGYTF
TRBV2,.,.,TRBJ1-1,TGTGCCAGCCCATTGACCGTACTTTCGAACACTGAAGCTTTCTTT,CASPLTVLSNTEAFF
TRBV6-5,.,.,TRBJ2-5,TGTGCCAGCAGTTCAGCGTACCAAGAGACCCAGTACTTC,CASSSAYQETQYF
TRBV5-1,once,.,TRBJ2-3,TGCGCCAGCAGCTTGGTCGCGGATAGCACAGATACGCAGTATTTT,CASSLVADSTDTQYF
TRBV5-1,.,.,TRBJ2-7,TGCGCCAGCAGCTTGTCCGGGACGGTCAACTACGAGCAGTACTTC,CASSLSGTVNYEQYF
TRBV6-5,.,.,TRBJ1-6,TGTGCCAGCAGTTACGCGGGAGGGGATTCACCCCTCCACTTT,CASSYAGGDSPLHF
TRBV19,.,TRBD1,TRBJ1-1,TGTGCCAGTAGTATCGGACAGGGGAGAACTGAAGCTTTCTTT,CASSIGQGRTEAFF
TRBV5-6,once,.,TRBJ1-2,TGTGCCAGCAGCCCACAGGGCCTCTTAAACTATGGCTACACCTTC,CASSPQGLLNYGYTF
TRBV9,.,.,TRBJ2-5,TGTGCCAGCAGCGTAGATCTAAATCCAAGAGAGGCCCAGTACTTC,CASSVDLNPREAQYF
TRBV2,.,TRBD1,TRBJ1-1,TGTGCCAGCGCGGGACAGAGAGCTTTCTTT,CASAGQRAFF
TRBV2,.,.,TRBJ2-1,TGTGCCAGCATGTCCCCTGGGCAGGGTGAAAATTATGAGCAGTTCTTC,CASMSPGQGENYEQFF
TRBV9,once,.,TRBJ1-5,TGTGCCAGCAGCCCGAGCGGAAATAATCAGCCCCAGCATTTT,CASSPSGNNQPQHF
TRBV30,.,.,TRBJ2-5,TGTGCCTGGAGTGTACTCTGGGAGGAGACCCAGTACTTC,CAWSVLWEETQYF
TRBV5-4,few,TRBD1,TRBJ2-5,TGTGCCAGCACCCCGGGACAGCAAGAGACCCAGTACTTC,CASTPGQQETQYF
TRBV5-1,once,TRBD1,TRBJ1-1,TGCGCCAGCAGGGACAGGGAGAACACTGAAGCTTTCTTT,CASRDRENTEAFF
TRBV9,.,.,TRBJ1-2,TGTGCCAGCAGCGCCCGAGTTAGGGGACTGGACTATGGCTACACCTTC,CASSARVRGLDYGYTF
TRBV7-6,.,.,TRBJ1-2,TGTGCCAGCAGCCCCGGGCGGCAGGGAGTCTTCTATGGCTACACCTTC,CASSPGRQGVFYGYTF
TRBV27,.,.,TRBJ1-1,TGTGCCAGCAGTTTAAGACGGTCCATGAACACTGAAGCTTTCTTT,CASSLRRSMNTEAFF
TRBV21-1,once,.,TRBJ1-6,TGTGCCAATGTAGTGGTAGAATCACCCCTCCACTTT,CANVVVESPLHF
TRBV27,.,.,TRBJ2-5,TGTGCCAGCAGGGTGACGAGTGAAGAGACCCAGTACTTC,CASRVTSEETQYF
TRBV7-3,once,.,TRBJ2-3,TGTGCCAGCAGCTTAGGGACAGATACGCAGTATTTT,CASSLGTDTQYF
TRBV30,.,.,TRBJ1-2,TGTGCCTGGAGTACGGGCTCCCCAGGGGAAGGCTACACCTTC,CAWSTGSPGEGYTF
TRBV5-6,.,TRBD2,TRBJ2-3,TGTGCCAGCAGCTTTGCGCTAGCGGCGTCCACAGATACGCAGTATTTT,CASSFALAASTDTQYF
TRBV27,.,.,TRBJ2-7,TGTGCCAGCGGCCGGGGCGACTACGAGCAGTACTTC,CASGRGDYEQYF
TRBV10-1,.,.,TRBJ2-5,TGCGCCAGCAGAGACTACGTTGGGCGAGAGACCCAGTACTTC,CASRDYVGRETQYF
TRBV7-9,.,.,TRBJ2-2,TGTGCCAGCAGCTTAGGAGCCGAGGGCGGGGAGCTGTTTTTT,CASSLGAEGGELFF
TRBV9,.,.,TRBJ2-5,TGTGCCAGCAGCGGGTCTCGAGAGACCCAGTACTTC,CASSGSRETQYF
TRBV4-1,.,TRBD1,TRBJ2-3,TGCGCCAGCAGCCAGGCCGGAGGACAGGGTACGGGAGATACGCAGTATTTT,CASSQAGGQGTGDTQYF